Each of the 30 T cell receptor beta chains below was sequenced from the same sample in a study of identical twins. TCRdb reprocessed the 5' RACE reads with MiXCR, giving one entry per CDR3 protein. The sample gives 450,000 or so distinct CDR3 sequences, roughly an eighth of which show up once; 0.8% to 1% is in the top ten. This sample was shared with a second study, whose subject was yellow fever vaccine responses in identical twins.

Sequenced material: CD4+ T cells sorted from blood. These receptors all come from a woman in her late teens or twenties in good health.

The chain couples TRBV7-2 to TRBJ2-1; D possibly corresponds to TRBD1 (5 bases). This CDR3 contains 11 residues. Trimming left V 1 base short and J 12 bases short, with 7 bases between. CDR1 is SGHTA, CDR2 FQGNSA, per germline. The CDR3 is CASSLVGAQFF. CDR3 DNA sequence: TGTGCCAGCAGCTTAGTTGGGGCGCAGTTCTTC.

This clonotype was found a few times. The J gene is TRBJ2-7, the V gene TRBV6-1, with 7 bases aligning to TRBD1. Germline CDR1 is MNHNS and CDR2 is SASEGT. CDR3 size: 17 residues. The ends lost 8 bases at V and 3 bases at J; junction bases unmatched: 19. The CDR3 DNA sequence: TGTGCCAGCGGCCGACAGGGAGTGGACAGAACGGTCTACGAGCAGTACTTC. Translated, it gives CASGRQGVDRTVYEQYF.

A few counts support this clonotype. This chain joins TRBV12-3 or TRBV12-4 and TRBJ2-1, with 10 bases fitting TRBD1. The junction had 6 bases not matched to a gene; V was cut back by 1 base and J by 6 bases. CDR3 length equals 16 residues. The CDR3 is CASSLGGQGGPNEQFF. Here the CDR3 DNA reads TGTGCCAGCAGTTTAGGCGGACAGGGGGGGCCCAATGAGCAGTTCTTC.

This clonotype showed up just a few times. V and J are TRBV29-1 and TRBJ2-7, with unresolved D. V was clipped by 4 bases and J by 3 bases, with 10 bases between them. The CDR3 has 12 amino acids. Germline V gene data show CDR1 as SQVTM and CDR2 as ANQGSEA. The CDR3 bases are TGCAGCGTTGGAGTTACAAGCTACGAGCAGTACTTC. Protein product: CSVGVTSYEQYF.

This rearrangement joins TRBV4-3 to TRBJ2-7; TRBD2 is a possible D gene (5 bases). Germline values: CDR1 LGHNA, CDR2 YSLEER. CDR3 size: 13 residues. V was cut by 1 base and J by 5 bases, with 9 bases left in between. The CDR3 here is CASSQGAGNEQYF. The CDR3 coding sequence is TGCGCCAGCAGCCAAGGGGCCGGGAACGAGCAGTACTTC.

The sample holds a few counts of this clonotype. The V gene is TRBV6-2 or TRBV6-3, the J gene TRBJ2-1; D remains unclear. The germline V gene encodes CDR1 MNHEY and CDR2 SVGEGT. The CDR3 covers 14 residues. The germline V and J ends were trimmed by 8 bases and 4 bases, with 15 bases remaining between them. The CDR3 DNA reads TGTGCCAGCCTAGACGCCAGATATTACAATGAGCAGTTCTTC. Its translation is CASLDARYYNEQFF.

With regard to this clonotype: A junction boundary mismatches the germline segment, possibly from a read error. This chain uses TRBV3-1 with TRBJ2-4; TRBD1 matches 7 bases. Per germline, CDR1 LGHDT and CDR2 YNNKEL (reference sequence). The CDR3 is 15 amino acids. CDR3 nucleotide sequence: TGTGCCACCAGCCATGACTGGACAGGCAAAAACATTCAGTACTTC. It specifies CATSHDWTGKNIQYF.

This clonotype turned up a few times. In DNA, the CDR3 is TGTGCCAGCAGTTACTCGGCGCCTCAGCCCCAGCATTTT. Its translation is CASSYSAPQPQHF. The chain recombines TRBV6-2 or TRBV6-3 with TRBJ1-5; D unclear. The V end was cut by 0 bases, the J end by 6 bases, with 6 bases between. CDR1 MNHEY and CDR2 SVGEGT come from the germline V gene. This CDR3 is built from 13 residues.

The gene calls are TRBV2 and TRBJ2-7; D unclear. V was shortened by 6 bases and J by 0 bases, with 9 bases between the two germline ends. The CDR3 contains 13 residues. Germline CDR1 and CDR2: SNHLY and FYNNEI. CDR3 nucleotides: TGTGCCAGCAGCGACTTCGGCTCCTACGAGCAGTACTTC. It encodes CASSDFGSYEQYF.

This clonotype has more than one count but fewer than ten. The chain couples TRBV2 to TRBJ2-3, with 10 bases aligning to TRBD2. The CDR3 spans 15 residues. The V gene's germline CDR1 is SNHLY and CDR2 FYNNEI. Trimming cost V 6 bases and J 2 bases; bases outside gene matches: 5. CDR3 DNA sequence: TGTGCCAGCAGGACCGGACTAGCGGTCACAGATACGCAGTATTTT. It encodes CASRTGLAVTDTQYF. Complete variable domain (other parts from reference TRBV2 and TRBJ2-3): EPEVTQTPSHQVTQMGQEVILRCVPISNHLYFYWYRQILGQKVEFLVSFYNNEISEKSEIFDDQFSVERPDGSNFTLKIRSTKLEDSAMYFCASRTGLAVTDTQYFGPGTRLTVL.

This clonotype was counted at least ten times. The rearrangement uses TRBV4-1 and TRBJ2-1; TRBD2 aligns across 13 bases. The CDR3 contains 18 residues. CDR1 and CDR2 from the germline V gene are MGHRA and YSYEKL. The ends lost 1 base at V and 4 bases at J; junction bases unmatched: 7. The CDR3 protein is CASSQVDLGLAGYNEQFF. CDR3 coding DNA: TGCGCCAGCAGCCAAGTTGATCTGGGACTAGCGGGATACAATGAGCAGTTCTTC.

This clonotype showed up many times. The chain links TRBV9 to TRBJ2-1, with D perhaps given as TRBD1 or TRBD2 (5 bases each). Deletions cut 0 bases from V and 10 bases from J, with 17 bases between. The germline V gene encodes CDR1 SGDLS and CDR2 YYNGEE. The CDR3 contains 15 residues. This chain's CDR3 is CASSVGWDVGWEQFF. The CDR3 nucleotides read TGTGCCAGCAGCGTAGGATGGGACGTTGGTTGGGAGCAGTTCTTC. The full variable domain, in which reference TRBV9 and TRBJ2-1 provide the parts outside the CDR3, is DSGVTQTPKHLITATGQRVTLRCSPRSGDLSVYWYQQSLDQGLQFLIQYYNGEERAKGNILERFSAQQFPDLHSELNLSSLELGDSALYFCASSVGWDVGWEQFFGPGTRLTVL.

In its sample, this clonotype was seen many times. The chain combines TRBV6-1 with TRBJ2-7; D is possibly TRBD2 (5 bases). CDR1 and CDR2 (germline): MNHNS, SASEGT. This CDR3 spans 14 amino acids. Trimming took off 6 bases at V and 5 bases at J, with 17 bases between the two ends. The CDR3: CASSFGGGGHEQYF. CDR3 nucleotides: TGTGCCAGCAGCTTCGGCGGAGGAGGCCACGAGCAGTACTTC.

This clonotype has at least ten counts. CDR3 DNA: TGTGCCACCAGACGTGACAGGGCCGCAGATACGCAGTATTTT. Its translation: CATRRDRAADTQYF. The chain couples TRBV15 to TRBJ2-3; 7 nucleotides align to TRBD1. The V gene end was trimmed by 6 bases and the J gene end by 4 bases; junction bases not matched to a gene: 7. This CDR3 contains 14 residues. Germline CDR1 LNHNV, CDR2 YYDKDF (reference sequence).

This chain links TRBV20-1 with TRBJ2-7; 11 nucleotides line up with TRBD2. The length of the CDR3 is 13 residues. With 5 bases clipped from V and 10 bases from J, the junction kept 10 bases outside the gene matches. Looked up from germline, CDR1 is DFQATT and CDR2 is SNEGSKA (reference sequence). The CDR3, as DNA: TGCAGTGCTGAAACCGGGACTAGCGGACATCAGTACTTC. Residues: CSAETGTSGHQYF.

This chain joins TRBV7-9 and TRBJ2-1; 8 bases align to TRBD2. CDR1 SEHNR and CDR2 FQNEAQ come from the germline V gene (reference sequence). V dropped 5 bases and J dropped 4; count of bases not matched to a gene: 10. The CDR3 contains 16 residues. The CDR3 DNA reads TGTGCCAGCAGCCGTAAGGGGAGCGGGGGATACAATGAGCAGTTCTTC. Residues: CASSRKGSGGYNEQFF.

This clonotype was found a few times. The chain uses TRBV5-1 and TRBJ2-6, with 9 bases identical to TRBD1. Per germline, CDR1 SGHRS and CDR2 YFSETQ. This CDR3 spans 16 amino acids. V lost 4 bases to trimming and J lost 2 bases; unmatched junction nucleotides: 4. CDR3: CASSQGQGTGANVLTF. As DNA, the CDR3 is TGCGCCAGCAGCCAAGGACAGGGGACTGGGGCCAACGTCCTGACTTTC.

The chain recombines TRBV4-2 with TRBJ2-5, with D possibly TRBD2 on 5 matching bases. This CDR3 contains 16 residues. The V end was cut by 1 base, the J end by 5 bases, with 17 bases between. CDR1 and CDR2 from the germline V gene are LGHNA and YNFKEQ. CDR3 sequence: CASSQVNLAGRETQYF. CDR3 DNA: TGTGCCAGCAGCCAAGTTAATCTGGCGGGTCGGGAGACCCAGTACTTC.

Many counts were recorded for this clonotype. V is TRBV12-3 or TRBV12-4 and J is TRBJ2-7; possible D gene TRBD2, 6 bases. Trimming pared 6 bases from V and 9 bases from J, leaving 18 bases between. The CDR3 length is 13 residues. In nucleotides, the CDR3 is TGTGCCAGCAGACCGGGGACTTCAGGAGGGCAGTACTTC. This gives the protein CASRPGTSGGQYF.

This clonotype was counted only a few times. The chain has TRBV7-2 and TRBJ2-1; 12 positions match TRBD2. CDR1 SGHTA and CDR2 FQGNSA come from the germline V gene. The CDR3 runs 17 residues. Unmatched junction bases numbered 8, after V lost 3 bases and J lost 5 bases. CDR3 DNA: TGTGCCAGCAGCTTGCGGACTAGCGGGATTTTTAACAATGAGCAGTTCTTC. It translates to CASSLRTSGIFNNEQFF.

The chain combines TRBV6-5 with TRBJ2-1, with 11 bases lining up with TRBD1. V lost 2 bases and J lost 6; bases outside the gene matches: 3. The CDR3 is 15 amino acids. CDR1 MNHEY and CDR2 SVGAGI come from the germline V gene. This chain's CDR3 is CASSYEGTGGNEQFF. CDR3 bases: TGTGCCAGCAGTTACGAGGGGACAGGGGGCAATGAGCAGTTCTTC.

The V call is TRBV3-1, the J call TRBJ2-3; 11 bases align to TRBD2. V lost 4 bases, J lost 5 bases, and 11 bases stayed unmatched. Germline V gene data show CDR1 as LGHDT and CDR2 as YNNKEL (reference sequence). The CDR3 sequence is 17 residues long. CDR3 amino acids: CASSPISGRAWVDTQYF. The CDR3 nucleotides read TGTGCCAGCAGCCCTATTAGCGGGAGGGCCTGGGTAGATACGCAGTATTTT.

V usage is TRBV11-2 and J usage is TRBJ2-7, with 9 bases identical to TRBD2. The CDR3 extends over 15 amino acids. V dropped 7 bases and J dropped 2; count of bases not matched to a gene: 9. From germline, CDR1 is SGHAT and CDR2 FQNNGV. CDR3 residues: CASIPGAGGPYEQYF. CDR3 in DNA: TGTGCCAGCATCCCTGGGGCGGGAGGGCCCTACGAGCAGTACTTC. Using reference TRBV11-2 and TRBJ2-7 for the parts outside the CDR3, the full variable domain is EAGVAQSPRYKIIEKRQSVAFWCNPISGHATLYWYQQILGQGPKLLIQFQNNGVVDDSQLPKDRFSAERLKGVDSTLKIQPAKLEDSAVYLCASIPGAGGPYEQYFGPGTRLTVT.

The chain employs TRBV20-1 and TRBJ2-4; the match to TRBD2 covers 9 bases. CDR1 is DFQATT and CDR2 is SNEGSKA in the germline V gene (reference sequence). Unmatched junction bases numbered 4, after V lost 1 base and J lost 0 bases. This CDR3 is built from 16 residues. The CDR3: CSARVAGEIAKNIQYF. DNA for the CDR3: TGCAGTGCTAGAGTAGCGGGGGAAATAGCCAAAAACATTCAGTACTTC.

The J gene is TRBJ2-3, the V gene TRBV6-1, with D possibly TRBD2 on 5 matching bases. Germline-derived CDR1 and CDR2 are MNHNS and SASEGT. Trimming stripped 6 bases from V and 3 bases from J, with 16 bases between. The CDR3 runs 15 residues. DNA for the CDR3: TGTGCCAGCAGAGACGGGGTACTTGTGACAGATACGCAGTATTTT. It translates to CASRDGVLVTDTQYF.

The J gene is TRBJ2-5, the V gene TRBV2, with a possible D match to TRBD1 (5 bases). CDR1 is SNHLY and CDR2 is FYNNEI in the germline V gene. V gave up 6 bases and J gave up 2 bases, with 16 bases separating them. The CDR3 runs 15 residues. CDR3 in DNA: TGTGCCAGCAGCCAAGCAGGGAACCCACAAGAGACCCAGTACTTC. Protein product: CASSQAGNPQETQYF.

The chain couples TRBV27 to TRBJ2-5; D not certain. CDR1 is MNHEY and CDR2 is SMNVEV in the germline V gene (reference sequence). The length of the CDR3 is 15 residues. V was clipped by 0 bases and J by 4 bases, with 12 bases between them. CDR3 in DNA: TGTGCCAGCAGTTTATCTCCGGGCCGCGGAGAGACCCAGTACTTC. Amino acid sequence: CASSLSPGRGETQYF.

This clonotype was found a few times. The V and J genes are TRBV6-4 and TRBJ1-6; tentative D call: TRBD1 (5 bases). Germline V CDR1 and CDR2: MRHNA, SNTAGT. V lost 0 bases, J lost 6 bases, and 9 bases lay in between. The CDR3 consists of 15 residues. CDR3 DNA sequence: TGTGCCAGCAGTGACTCGGGCAGGGTTAATTCACCCCTCCACTTT. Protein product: CASSDSGRVNSPLHF.

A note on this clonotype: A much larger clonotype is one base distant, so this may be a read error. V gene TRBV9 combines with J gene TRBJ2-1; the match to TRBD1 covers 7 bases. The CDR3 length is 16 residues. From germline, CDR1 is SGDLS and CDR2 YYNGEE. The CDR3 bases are TGTGCCAGCAGCGTAGAGGGGGCAAAGTCCTACAAAGAGCAGTTCTTC. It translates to CASSVEGAKSYKEQFF.

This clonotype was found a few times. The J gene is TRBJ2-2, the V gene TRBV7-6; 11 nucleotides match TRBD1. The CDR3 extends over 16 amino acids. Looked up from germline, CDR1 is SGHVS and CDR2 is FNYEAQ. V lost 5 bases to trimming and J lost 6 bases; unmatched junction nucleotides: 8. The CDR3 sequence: CASSASRDRGAGELFF. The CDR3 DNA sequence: TGTGCCAGCAGCGCTTCCCGGGACAGGGGGGCCGGGGAGCTGTTTTTT. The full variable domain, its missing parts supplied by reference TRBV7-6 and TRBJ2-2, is GAGVSQSPRYKVTKRGQDVALRCDPISGHVSLYWYRQALGQGPEFLTYFNYEAQQDKSGLPNDRFSAERPEGSISTLTIQRTEQRDSAMYRCASSASRDRGAGELFFGEGSRLTVL.